These T cell receptor beta chains were read from a single sample in a study of CD8 T cells in ankylosing spondylitis. TCRdb re-called the 5' RACE reads through MiXCR, storing one row per CDR3 protein. The repertoire consists of more than 100,000 distinct CDR3 sequences, with 9.5% to 12% occurring once and the leading ten covering 4.1%. Sequencing was performed on blood, either unsorted or a sorted T cell fraction (not recorded which). The receptors were sampled from a female donor with ankylosing spondylitis or in good health (not recorded which). The CDR3 runs from the conserved cysteine through the conserved F or W. The D gene is left open where the match is weak. The size of a clone is reported for some rows only, either as once, few or many, or as a class for expanded clones.

CDR3aa | CDR3nt | d_gene | v_gene | abundance | j_gene
CASSTRAGGPNTQYF | TGTGCCAGCAGCACCCGAGCGGGAGGGCCGAATACGCAGTATTTT | TRBD2 | TRBV7-9 | - | TRBJ2-3
CASTNRLGANVLTF | TGCGCCAGCACCAACCGGCTCGGGGCCAACGTCCTGACTTTC | - | TRBV5-1 | many | TRBJ2-6
CASSLAARDLNYGYTF | TGCGCCAGCAGCTTGGCCGCCAGAGACTTAAACTATGGCTACACCTTC | - | TRBV5-1 | few | TRBJ1-2
CASSQDAAPPDTQYF | TGTGCCAGCAGCCAAGACGCGGCTCCCCCGGATACGCAGTATTTT | - | TRBV3-1 | many | TRBJ2-3
CASTRDRGDNEQFF | TGCGCCAGCACCCGGGACAGGGGTGACAATGAGCAGTTCTTC | TRBD1 | TRBV4-1 | many | TRBJ2-1
CASSSTGVGNTIYF | TGCGCCAGCAGCTCGACAGGGGTAGGAAACACCATATATTTT | TRBD1 | TRBV5-1 | many | TRBJ1-3
CASSPPGLAGPYEQYF | TGTGCCAGCTCACCACCGGGACTAGCGGGGCCCTACGAGCAGTACTTC | TRBD2 | TRBV18 | - | TRBJ2-7
CASSLAGHRDRGLGANVLTF | TGCGCCAGCAGCTTGGCCGGCCACCGGGACAGGGGGCTTGGGGCCAACGTCCTGACTTTC | TRBD1 | TRBV5-1 | - | TRBJ2-6
CASGLGTGYGYTF | TGTGCCAGCGGACTGGGGACAGGGTATGGCTACACCTTC | TRBD1 | TRBV7-9 | many | TRBJ1-2
CANSLATSYTGELFF | TGTGCCAACAGCTTAGCGACTAGCTACACCGGGGAGCTGTTTTTT | TRBD2 | TRBV7-2 | - | TRBJ2-2
CASSYSGQPQHF | TGTGCCAGCAGTTACAGCGGTCAGCCCCAGCATTTT | - | TRBV6-6 | few | TRBJ1-5
CASSLVVALANEQFF | TGCGCCAGCAGCTTGGTAGTAGCGCTGGCAAATGAGCAGTTCTTC | - | TRBV5-1 | many | TRBJ2-1
CASRPRGGNTGELFF | TGTGCCAGCAGGCCGCGCGGGGGTAACACCGGGGAGCTGTTTTTT | TRBD2 | TRBV7-9 | many | TRBJ2-2
CASSKENTGELFF | TGCGCCAGCAGTAAAGAAAACACCGGGGAGCTGTTTTTT | - | TRBV5-1 | few | TRBJ2-2
CASSVMGYEQFF | TGTGCCAGCAGCGTAATGGGCTATGAGCAGTTCTTC | - | TRBV9 | many | TRBJ2-1
CASSFSYGGSYNEQFF | TGTGCCAGCAGCTTTTCCTACGGGGGATCCTACAATGAGCAGTTCTTC | - | TRBV7-9 | many | TRBJ2-1
CASSPPSGGVNEQFF | TGTGCCAGCAGCCCCCCTAGCGGGGGGGTAAATGAGCAGTTCTTC | TRBD2 | TRBV12-3/TRBV12-4 | many | TRBJ2-1